This TCR beta chain was documented in a study of CD8 T cells in ankylosing spondylitis. This clonotype was found many times. TCRdb itself ran the 5' RACE reads through MiXCR, one entry per CDR3 protein. The table records roughly 220,000 distinct CDR3 sequences, roughly a tenth of them present only once. The material sequenced was blood, either unsorted or a sorted T cell fraction (not recorded which). This sequence was found in a male donor with ankylosing spondylitis or in good health (not recorded which).

The CDR3 DNA sequence: TGTGCCAGCAGCTCGCGACTAGCGGAAAGCACAGATACGCAGTATTTT. Encoded protein: CASSSRLAESTDTQYF. This chain links TRBV9 with TRBJ2-3; 9 bases are shared with TRBD2. J gave up 0 bases and V 4 bases, and 6 bases lay outside the gene matches. The CDR3 sequence is 16 residues long. CDR1 is SGDLS and CDR2 is YYNGEE in the germline V gene.